The 2 T cell receptor beta chains listed next were all sequenced from one sample in a study of T cell responses to AZD1222 COVID-19 vaccine. TCRdb's copy holds only in-frame clones and misses some; the assay was immunoSEQ multiplex PCR. The data show about 160,000 clones, about 91% seen once. Here the sequenced sample was peripheral blood, taken 28 days after the second AZD1222 dose. The receptor source for this set is an adult who received the AZD1222 COVID-19 vaccine.

DNA for the CDR3: TGTGCCAGTCGGACAGGGGACTATGGCTACACCTTC. It codes for CASRTGDYGYTF. The V and J genes are TRBV27 and TRBJ1-2, with 9 bases lining up with TRBD1. This CDR3 region has 12 residues. J gave up 3 bases and V 9 bases, and 2 bases lay outside the gene matches. Germline loops: CDR1 MNHEY, CDR2 SMNVEV (reference sequence).

As DNA, the CDR3 is TGTGCCAGCTCACCAGCCAGGGTGAATCAGCCCCAGCATTTT. It encodes CASSPARVNQPQHF. This chain uses TRBV18 with TRBJ1-5, with D possibly being TRBD1 (5 bases). The V end was cut by 2 bases, the J end by 4 bases, with 9 bases between. CDR3 length equals 14 residues. Germline V gene sequence: CDR1 KGHSH, CDR2 LQKENI.